A selection of T cell receptor beta chains follows, all from one sample in a study of shared clonotypes between healthy human individuals. Here immunoSEQ multiplex PCR was the method, and the copy in TCRdb shows in-frame clones only, minus some. The sample has 1,100,000 or so clones, more than 75% seen once; the top ten hold approximately 0.5%. Sample: memory CD4+ T cells from PBMCs. These receptors came from a man between 18 and 35 years old in good health. Some clones in this sample may be carry-over from other donors' samples. Each CDR3 is given with its conserved first and last residue. The order of the fields is V gene, D gene, J gene, clone size, CDR3 protein, CDR3 DNA. D genes are given only for firm matches. Clone size is stated in some rows and not others, as once, few, many or a class when expanded.

v_call: TRBV23-1
d_call: NA
j_call: TRBJ2-5
clone_size: once
cdr3_aa: CASRGGQETQYF
cdr3_nt: TGCGCCAGCAGGGGTGGCCAAGAGACCCAGTACTTC

v_call: TRBV11-2
d_call: TRBD1
j_call: TRBJ1-2
clone_size: NA
cdr3_aa: CASSLRGTGQGHLAF
cdr3_nt: TGTGCCAGCAGCTTAAGAGGGACAGGGCAAGGGCACCTCGCCTTC

v_call: TRBV7-3
d_call: TRBD1
j_call: TRBJ2-7
clone_size: NA
cdr3_aa: CASSRTRGQAYEQYF
cdr3_nt: TGTGCCAGCAGCCGAACCAGGGGGCAAGCCTACGAGCAGTACTTC

v_call: TRBV7-9
d_call: NA
j_call: TRBJ1-2
clone_size: once
cdr3_aa: CASSLGGGADYGYTF
cdr3_nt: TGTGCCAGCAGCTTGGGCGGGGGCGCGGACTATGGCTACACCTTC

v_call: TRBV27
d_call: TRBD1
j_call: TRBJ1-1
clone_size: NA
cdr3_aa: CASRNTGAITEAFF
cdr3_nt: TGTGCCAGCAGAAATACAGGGGCGATCACTGAAGCTTTCTTT

v_call: TRBV10-3
d_call: NA
j_call: TRBJ1-5
clone_size: NA
cdr3_aa: CAISESSSGGNQPQHF
cdr3_nt: TGTGCCATCAGTGAGTCCAGCTCAGGGGGCAATCAGCCCCAGCATTTT

v_call: TRBV6-1
d_call: NA
j_call: TRBJ2-1
clone_size: NA
cdr3_aa: CASSEARRRSSNEQFF
cdr3_nt: TGTGCCAGCAGTGAAGCGAGGAGGAGGTCCTCCAATGAGCAGTTCTTC

v_call: TRBV19
d_call: NA
j_call: TRBJ2-6
clone_size: many
cdr3_aa: CASSATSSSGANVLTF
cdr3_nt: TGTGCCAGTAGTGCGACGTCGAGCTCTGGGGCCAACGTCCTGACTTTC

v_call: TRBV28
d_call: NA
j_call: TRBJ1-2
clone_size: NA
cdr3_aa: CASSLQQGYYGYTF
cdr3_nt: TGTGCCAGCAGTTTACAACAGGGCTACTATGGCTACACCTTC

v_call: TRBV7-8
d_call: TRBD1
j_call: TRBJ2-1
clone_size: once
cdr3_aa: CASSDTYRGKRDEQFF
cdr3_nt: TGTGCCAGCAGCGATACTTACAGGGGTAAGAGGGATGAGCAGTTCTTC

v_call: TRBV9
d_call: NA
j_call: TRBJ2-3
clone_size: NA
cdr3_aa: CASSVEQGADTQYF
cdr3_nt: TGTGCCAGCAGCGTAGAACAGGGCGCAGATACGCAGTATTTT

v_call: TRBV7-9
d_call: NA
j_call: TRBJ2-7
clone_size: NA
cdr3_aa: CASSPLWEGEQNF
cdr3_nt: TGTGCCAGCAGCCCCCTGTGGGAAGGCGAGCAGAACTTC

v_call: TRBV4-1
d_call: TRBD1
j_call: TRBJ1-4
clone_size: NA
cdr3_aa: CASSFYRGRSEKLFF
cdr3_nt: TGCGCCAGCAGTTTTTACAGGGGGCGTAGTGAAAAACTGTTTTTT

v_call: TRBV28
d_call: NA
j_call: TRBJ2-1
clone_size: NA
cdr3_aa: CASSSTKQGGDEQFF
cdr3_nt: TGTGCCAGCAGTTCCACCAAACAGGGAGGAGATGAGCAGTTCTTC

v_call: TRBV2
d_call: NA
j_call: TRBJ1-2
clone_size: NA
cdr3_aa: CASRDDVSRYGYTF
cdr3_nt: TGTGCCAGCAGAGACGACGTCTCACGGTATGGCTACACCTTC

v_call: TRBV7-3
d_call: NA
j_call: TRBJ2-2
clone_size: NA
cdr3_aa: CASSLMGATSSAGELFF
cdr3_nt: TGTGCCAGCAGCTTAATGGGGGCGACTAGTTCTGCCGGGGAGCTGTTTTTT

v_call: TRBV6-5
d_call: NA
j_call: TRBJ1-1
clone_size: NA
cdr3_aa: CASSTRPGMNTEAFF
cdr3_nt: TGTGCCAGCAGTACTCGTCCGGGAATGAACACTGAAGCTTTCTTT

v_call: TRBV5-1
d_call: NA
j_call: TRBJ2-3
clone_size: NA
cdr3_aa: CASSHGLGGTDTQYF
cdr3_nt: TGCGCCAGCAGCCATGGGCTGGGAGGTACAGATACGCAGTATTTT

v_call: TRBV11-2
d_call: NA
j_call: TRBJ2-3
clone_size: NA
cdr3_aa: CASSSEAVADTQYF
cdr3_nt: TGTGCCAGCAGCTCGGAAGCTGTTGCAGATACGCAGTATTTT

v_call: TRBV5-6
d_call: NA
j_call: TRBJ2-1
clone_size: many
cdr3_aa: CASSRKKTVGNEQFF
cdr3_nt: TGTGCCAGCAGCCGCAAAAAAACAGTGGGCAATGAGCAGTTCTTC

v_call: TRBV9
d_call: TRBD2
j_call: TRBJ2-7
clone_size: NA
cdr3_aa: CASSSLETSGAYEQYF
cdr3_nt: TGTGCCAGCAGCTCACTTGAGACTAGCGGGGCCTACGAGCAGTACTTC

v_call: TRBV18
d_call: NA
j_call: TRBJ2-6
clone_size: once
cdr3_aa: CASSQGGGANVLTF
cdr3_nt: TGTGCCAGCTCACAGGGTGGTGGGGCCAACGTCCTGACTTTC

v_call: TRBV7-9
d_call: NA
j_call: TRBJ2-1
clone_size: once
cdr3_aa: CASSLDGDPQFF
cdr3_nt: TGTGCCAGCAGCTTGGATGGCGACCCGCAGTTCTTC

v_call: TRBV6-5
d_call: NA
j_call: TRBJ1-1
clone_size: NA
cdr3_aa: CASSYLRGTEAFF
cdr3_nt: TGTGCCAGCAGTTACCTCAGGGGCACTGAAGCTTTCTTT

v_call: TRBV30
d_call: NA
j_call: TRBJ1-4
clone_size: NA
cdr3_aa: CAWSVGLANEKLFF
cdr3_nt: TGTGCCTGGAGTGTAGGGCTGGCTAATGAAAAACTGTTTTTT